This passage covers 20 T cell receptor beta chains from one sample sequenced in a study of blood T cell repertoires in COVID-19 (dated by TCRdb to the early 2020s). The method behind the library was the immunoSEQ multiplex PCR assay. TCRdb holds this immuneACCESS table with in-frame rearrangements only. Some clones are missing; in checked studies, unresolved V genes explain under half, and the rest has no known cause. The sample table lists some 100,000 clones, roughly nine tenths of them with a count of one. About 1.7% of the sample is held by the ten biggest clonotypes. Sequencing input: peripheral blood. These receptors came from a human donor with active COVID-19. The donor label of this sample is uncertain.

This chain uses TRBV10-3 with TRBJ2-7, with 10 bases identical to TRBD2. CDR3 length: 14 residues. In germline, CDR1 is ENHRY, CDR2 SYGVKD. V shed 10 bases and J 1 base; nucleotides not matched to a gene: 7. The CDR3 sequence: CATGSSGGSYEQYF. In DNA, the CDR3 is TGTGCCACCGGATCTAGCGGGGGTTCCTACGAGCAGTACTTC.

This clone was observed a single time. This chain links TRBV7-2 with TRBJ2-1; D is unclear. The V end lost 5 bases, the J end lost 9 bases, and 14 bases lay between the germline ends. The CDR3 is 13 residues long. Germline V gives CDR1 SGHTA, CDR2 FQGNSA. The CDR3 here is CASSPIPGSEQFF. For the CDR3, the DNA is TGTGCCAGCAGCCCCATCCCAGGTAGTGAGCAGTTCTTC.

The chain is built from TRBV3-1 (or the pseudogene TRBV3-2) and TRBJ2-5; TRBD1 is a possible D gene (6 bases). Germline V gene data show CDR1 as LGHDT and CDR2 as YNNKEL (reference sequence). Trimming stripped 4 bases from V and 4 bases from J, with 10 bases between. This CDR3 region has 13 residues. CDR3 region: CASSLWGRETQYF. DNA for the CDR3: TGTGCCAGCAGCCTGTGGGGGCGAGAGACCCAGTACTTC.

The rearrangement joins TRBV5-1 to TRBJ1-6, with TRBD1 identical over 7 bases. The germline CDR1 and CDR2 sequences are SGHRS and YFSETQ. This CDR3 contains 15 residues. The V and J ends lost 0 bases and 7 bases, in that order; junction bases with no gene match: 4. The CDR3 here is CASSLAGGGNSPLHF. The CDR3 region has the DNA TGCGCCAGCAGCTTGGCAGGGGGTGGAAATTCACCCCTCCACTTT.

The rearrangement links TRBV2 to TRBJ2-1; TRBD2 might be the D (6 bases). The CDR3 consists of 16 residues. V was cut by 4 bases and J by 6 bases, with 19 bases left in between. CDR1 is SNHLY and CDR2 is FYNNEI in the germline V gene. This CDR3 is CASSVNGAEGSNEQFF. DNA of the CDR3: TGTGCCAGCAGTGTGAATGGGGCGGAGGGTTCCAATGAGCAGTTCTTC.

V and J are TRBV6-2 or TRBV6-3 and TRBJ1-4; the D gene is possibly TRBD1 (6 bases). Germline V gene sequence: CDR1 MNHEY, CDR2 SVGEGT. V lost 2 bases and J 7 bases, leaving 11 bases between the germline ends. The CDR3 is 14 amino acids. Here the CDR3 reads CASSYEGRGEKLFF. CDR3 coding DNA: TGTGCCAGCAGTTACGAGGGCAGGGGTGAAAAACTGTTTTTT.

The chain recombines TRBV11-3 with TRBJ1-1; D may be TRBD1 (6 bases). CDR3 length equals 14 residues. With 1 base removed from V and 1 base from J, the gap between germline ends came to 7 bases. Germline V gives CDR1 SGHNT, CDR2 YENEEA. This CDR3 reads CASSLGGGNTEAFF. The CDR3 DNA sequence: TGTGCCAGCAGCTTAGGAGGGGGGAACACTGAAGCTTTCTTT. Using reference TRBV11-3 and TRBJ1-1 for the parts outside the CDR3, the full variable domain is EAGVVQSPRYKIIEKKQPVAFWCNPISGHNTLYWYLQNLGQGPELLIRYENEEAVDDSQLPKDRFSAERLKGVDSTLKIQPAELGDSAVYLCASSLGGGNTEAFFGQGTRLTVV.

DNA for the CDR3: TGCGCCAGCAGCTTGAGGGGGCTGGAGAAAGATACGCAGTATTTT. Residues: CASSLRGLEKDTQYF. The V call is TRBV5-1, the J call TRBJ2-3, with 7 bases that match TRBD1. CDR1 and CDR2 (germline): SGHRS, YFSETQ. Losses at the gene ends were 1 base for V and 5 bases for J; bases not matched to a gene: 7. The CDR3 has 15 amino acids.

This clone occurred once. CDR3 bases: TGTGCCAGCAGCTCCCCTAGCGGGGGGGCCGGAGATACGCAGTATTTT. As protein: CASSSPSGGAGDTQYF. The gene calls are TRBV7-9 and TRBJ2-3; TRBD2 agrees at 12 bases. V gave up 4 bases and J gave up 5 bases; unmatched junction bases: 7. Germline V CDR1 and CDR2: SEHNR, FQNEAQ (reference sequence). The CDR3 is 16 amino acids.

The chain carries TRBV18 and TRBJ1-2; D call uncertain. CDR1 KGHSH and CDR2 LQKENI come from the germline V gene. CDR3 length equals 13 residues. V lost 3 bases and J 1 base, leaving 6 bases between the germline ends. This CDR3 reads CASSPSGNYGYTF. In DNA, the CDR3 is TGTGCCAGCTCACCCTCGGGTAACTATGGCTACACCTTC.

The chain uses TRBV10-3 and TRBJ1-6; weak D call: TRBD1 (6 bases). The CDR3 is 14 amino acids. The germline V gene has CDR1 ENHRY and CDR2 SYGVKD. V dropped 5 bases and J dropped 7 bases, with 12 bases sitting between them. CDR3 nucleotides: TGTGCCATCAGTACGGACAGTTCAAATTCACCCCTCCACTTT. Translating it yields CAISTDSSNSPLHF.

The V and J genes are TRBV5-1 and TRBJ2-7, with D hard to call. Per the germline V gene, CDR1 is SGHRS and CDR2 is YFSETQ. The CDR3 extends over 17 amino acids. Between the trimmed V and J ends, which lost 0 bases and 4 bases, there was a span of 20 bases. The CDR3 spells CASSLAPASLLGYEQYF. DNA of the CDR3: TGCGCCAGCAGCTTGGCCCCAGCGAGCCTTCTTGGGTACGAGCAGTACTTC.

The chain recombines TRBV9 with TRBJ2-1; 11 bases align to TRBD2. Trimming cost V 4 bases and J 5 bases; bases outside gene matches: 5. Germline values: CDR1 SGDLS, CDR2 YYNGEE. This CDR3 is 15 amino acids long. The CDR3 DNA sequence: TGTGCCAGCAGCCTCCGACTAGCGGGGAACAATGAGCAGTTCTTC. Protein: CASSLRLAGNNEQFF.

This clone was counted between two and nine times. V is TRBV7-3 and J is TRBJ1-3, with D unresolved. The V end lost 2 bases, the J end lost 3 bases, and 11 bases lay between the germline ends. Germline values: CDR1 SGHTA, CDR2 FQGTGA. The CDR3 is 15 residues long. For the CDR3, the DNA is TGTGCCAGCAGCTTATTACCAACCGGTGGAAACACCATATATTTT. Amino acid sequence: CASSLLPTGGNTIYF.

This clone is a singleton in its sample. The rearrangement joins TRBV20-1 to TRBJ2-7; weak D call: TRBD1 (5 bases). The CDR3 length is 11 residues. Germline CDR1 and CDR2: DFQATT and SNEGSKA (reference sequence). Between the trimmed V and J ends, which lost 0 bases and 6 bases, there was a span of 6 bases. CDR3 sequence reads: CSAREGPEQYF. The CDR3 DNA follows: TGCAGTGCTAGAGAGGGGCCCGAGCAGTACTTC.

The V gene is TRBV7-2, the J gene TRBJ2-5; TRBD1 agrees at 7 bases. Germline CDR1 reads SGHTA; CDR2 reads FQGNSA. The CDR3 is 15 amino acids. After removal of 1 base from V and 3 bases from J, the junction contained 5 bases not matched to a gene. In nucleotides, the CDR3 is TGTGCCAGCAGCTTAGGACAGGGATCAGAAGAGACCCAGTACTTC. This translates into CASSLGQGSEETQYF.

V usage is TRBV28 and J usage is TRBJ2-4; D gene unclear. With 10 bases removed from V and 0 bases from J, the gap between germline ends came to 13 bases. The CDR3 contains 14 residues. The V gene's germline CDR1 is MDHEN and CDR2 SYDVKM. DNA of the CDR3: TGTGCCACCAGACTGAGCCTAGCCAAAAACATTCAGTACTTC. It specifies CATRLSLAKNIQYF.

V usage is TRBV9 and J usage is TRBJ1-2; 7 nucleotides agree with TRBD1. The V segment lost 3 bases and the J segment 2 bases; nucleotides outside the gene matches: 1. Germline V gene sequence: CDR1 SGDLS, CDR2 YYNGEE. The CDR3 is 13 residues long. The CDR3 DNA follows: TGTGCCAGCAGCGAGGGACAGAACTATGGCTACACCTTC. Its translation: CASSEGQNYGYTF. The full variable domain, rest sourced from reference TRBV9 and TRBJ1-2, is DSGVTQTPKHLITATGQRVTLRCSPRSGDLSVYWYQQSLDQGLQFLIQYYNGEERAKGNILERFSAQQFPDLHSELNLSSLELGDSALYFCASSEGQNYGYTFGSGTRLTVV.

The chain joins TRBV10-3 to TRBJ2-3; 9 bases fit TRBD1. Trimming at V came to 6 bases and at J to 1 base, leaving 2 bases not matched to a gene. Germline-derived CDR1 and CDR2 are ENHRY and SYGVKD. CDR3 length: 14 amino acids. The CDR3 DNA sequence: TGTGCCATCAGGGGGACAGGGCGCACAGATACGCAGTATTTT. Protein product: CAIRGTGRTDTQYF.

The CDR3 DNA follows: TGTGCCAGCTCACCGCCGGGACAGGGGGCGCGAGGCACTGAAGCTTTCTTT. This translates into CASSPPGQGARGTEAFF. This chain links TRBV18 with TRBJ1-1; TRBD1 matches 12 bases. Germline V gene data show CDR1 as KGHSH and CDR2 as LQKENI. The CDR3 covers 17 residues. Germline trimming cut 3 bases from V and 4 bases from J; bases unmatched to any gene: 9.